Detailed here is one T cell receptor (beta chain). The antigen is undetermined. The data are from a study of cytomegalovirus exposure and HLA in healthy donors. Points from the study as a whole: The HLA-A and HLA-B alleles of most subjects were reportedly predicted accurately from TCR beta sequences. Most TCR sequences showed up rarely, but some public TCRs showed up in many donors. It was reported that the classifier diagnosed cytomegalovirus status with high specificity and sensitivity in both the original and validation cohorts.

The study ran its PCR with 60 Vbeta and 13 Jbeta primers. Sequencing was performed with immunoSEQ multiplex PCR; in TCRdb, only in-frame clones are kept and a portion is missing. The sample has 200,000 to 250,000 clones, approximately 88% seen once; the top ten hold about 0.77%. Donors had nominal health at sampling but likely had unrecorded immune exposures. V lost 5 bases and J 0 bases, leaving 17 bases between the germline ends. Germline V gene data show CDR1 as LNHDA and CDR2 as SQIVND (reference sequence). This CDR3 is 16 amino acids long. The sequenced material came from PBMCs. The V and J genes are TRBV19 and TRBJ2-7; D is perhaps TRBD1 (5 bases). This sequence originates from a boy younger than 10 in good health and CMV-seronegative. CDR3 DNA: TGTGCCAGTAGTCCCCCCCTCGACAGTTACTCCTACGAGCAGTACTTC. Translated, it gives CASSPPLDSYSYEQYF.